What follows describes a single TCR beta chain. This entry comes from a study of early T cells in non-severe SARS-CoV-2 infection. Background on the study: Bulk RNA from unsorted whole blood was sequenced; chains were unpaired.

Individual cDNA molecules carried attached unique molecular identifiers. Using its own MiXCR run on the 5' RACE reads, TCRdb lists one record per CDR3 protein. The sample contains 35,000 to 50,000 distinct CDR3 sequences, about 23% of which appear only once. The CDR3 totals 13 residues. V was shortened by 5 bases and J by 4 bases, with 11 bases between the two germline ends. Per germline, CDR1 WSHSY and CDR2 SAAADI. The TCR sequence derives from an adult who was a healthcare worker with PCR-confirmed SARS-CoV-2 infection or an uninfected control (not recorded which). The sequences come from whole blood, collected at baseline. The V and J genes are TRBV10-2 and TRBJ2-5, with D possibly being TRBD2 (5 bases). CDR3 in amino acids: CASSLGGLETQYF. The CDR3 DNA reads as TGCGCCAGCAGTCTCGGCGGGCTAGAGACCCAGTACTTC.